Sequencing of this T cell receptor beta chain was carried out in a study of T cell repertoires in cytomegalovirus infection. About the research overall: Indications came from public TCR beta signatures; they pointed to CMV infection and to a matching HLA type.

Remarks on this clonotype: Its antigen is not known.

TCRdb redid the calling of the reads with MiXCR, one entry per CDR3 protein. Of approximately 100,000 distinct CDR3 sequences in the sample, around 28% are singletons; the top ten hold roughly three quarters. CDR1 and CDR2 from the germline V gene are SGHAT and FQNNGV. The CDR3 is made up of 14 amino acids. V gave up 0 bases and J gave up 6 bases; unmatched junction bases: 2. Specimen: CD8+ T cells from cultured PBMCs, collected from culture after CMV antigen stimulation. This clonotype was sampled from a human donor in good health (CMV status not recorded). Some clones in this sample may be carry-over from other donors' samples. The chain links TRBV11-2 to TRBJ2-1; TRBD1 matches 7 bases. CDR3 protein: CASSLEQGINEQFF. Written as DNA, the CDR3 is TGTGCCAGCAGCTTAGAACAGGGGATCAATGAGCAGTTCTTC.